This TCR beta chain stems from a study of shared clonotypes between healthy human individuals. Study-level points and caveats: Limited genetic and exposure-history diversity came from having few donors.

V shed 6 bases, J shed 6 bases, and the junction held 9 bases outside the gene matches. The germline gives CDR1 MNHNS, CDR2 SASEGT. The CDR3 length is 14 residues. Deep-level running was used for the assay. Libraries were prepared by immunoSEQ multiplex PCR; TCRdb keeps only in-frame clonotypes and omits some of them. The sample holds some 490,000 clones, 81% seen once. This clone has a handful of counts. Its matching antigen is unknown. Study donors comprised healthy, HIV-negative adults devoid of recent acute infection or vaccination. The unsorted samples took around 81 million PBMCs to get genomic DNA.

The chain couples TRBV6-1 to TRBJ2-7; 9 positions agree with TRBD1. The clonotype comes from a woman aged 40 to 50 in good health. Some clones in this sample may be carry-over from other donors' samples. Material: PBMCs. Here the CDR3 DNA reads TGTGCCAGCAGCCGGACAGGGGTCCGAATCGAGCAGTACTTC. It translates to CASSRTGVRIEQYF.